These T cell receptor beta chains were read from a single sample in a study of shared clonotypes between healthy human individuals. Assay: immunoSEQ multiplex PCR; the TCRdb copy retains only in-frame clones and omits some. There are approximately 2,000,000 clones in the sample; roughly 95% occur only once, and less than 2% lies in the top ten. Sample: naive CD8+ T cells from PBMCs. All receptors come from a man younger than 35 in good health. Some clones in this sample may be carry-over from other donors' samples. Each CDR3 is given with its conserved first and last residue. A D gene is named only where the DNA matches it firmly. For some rows the clone size is stated as once, few or many, or as a class when expanded; others skip it.

v_gene: TRBV7-9; d_gene: -; abundance: -; j_gene: TRBJ1-1; CDR3aa: CASSRRQYTEAFF; CDR3nt: TGTGCCAGCAGCAGGCGGCAGTACACTGAAGCTTTCTTT
v_gene: TRBV30; d_gene: TRBD1; abundance: -; j_gene: TRBJ1-1; CDR3aa: CAYSGTGDTEAFF; CDR3nt: TGTGCCTACTCCGGGACAGGGGACACTGAAGCTTTCTTT
v_gene: TRBV27; d_gene: TRBD2; abundance: -; j_gene: TRBJ2-7; CDR3aa: CASSFSRGTYEQYF; CDR3nt: TGTGCCAGCAGTTTTTCGCGGGGGACCTACGAGCAGTACTTC
v_gene: TRBV2; d_gene: TRBD2; abundance: -; j_gene: TRBJ2-1; CDR3aa: CASPLWTSGSGSEQFF; CDR3nt: TGTGCCAGTCCACTATGGACTAGCGGGAGCGGGAGTGAGCAGTTCTTC
v_gene: TRBV4-2; d_gene: -; abundance: once; j_gene: TRBJ1-2; CDR3aa: CASSQGPDGGNGYTF; CDR3nt: TGTGCCAGCAGCCAAGGCCCGGACGGGGGGAATGGCTACACCTTC
v_gene: TRBV7-9; d_gene: -; abundance: -; j_gene: TRBJ1-4; CDR3aa: CASSALGEKLFF; CDR3nt: TGTGCCAGCAGCGCCTTGGGTGAAAAACTGTTTTTT
v_gene: TRBV7-8; d_gene: -; abundance: once; j_gene: TRBJ2-3; CDR3aa: CASSLVGAPDTQYF; CDR3nt: TGTGCCAGCAGCTTAGTCGGCGCGCCAGATACGCAGTATTTT
v_gene: TRBV14; d_gene: -; abundance: -; j_gene: TRBJ2-7; CDR3aa: CASSSTTRGTYEQYF; CDR3nt: TGTGCCAGCAGCTCTACCACACGGGGTACCTACGAGCAGTACTTC
v_gene: TRBV28; d_gene: TRBD2; abundance: -; j_gene: TRBJ2-7; CDR3aa: CASVAFSGILPYEQYF; CDR3nt: TGTGCCAGCGTGGCCTTTAGCGGGATCCTTCCCTACGAGCAGTACTTC
v_gene: TRBV9; d_gene: TRBD2; abundance: -; j_gene: TRBJ2-3; CDR3aa: CASSAGTSPLGDTQYF; CDR3nt: TGTGCCAGCAGCGCCGGGACTAGCCCCCTGGGGGATACGCAGTATTTT
v_gene: TRBV28; d_gene: -; abundance: -; j_gene: TRBJ1-2; CDR3aa: CASKGGDLPTNYGYTF; CDR3nt: TGTGCCAGCAAAGGGGGGGATCTACCAACTAACTATGGCTACACCTTC
v_gene: TRBV27; d_gene: TRBD1; abundance: -; j_gene: TRBJ1-1; CDR3aa: CASRDRALGAEAFF; CDR3nt: TGTGCCAGCAGGGACAGGGCCCTGGGGGCTGAAGCTTTCTTT
v_gene: TRBV27; d_gene: -; abundance: -; j_gene: TRBJ2-1; CDR3aa: CASSTRWQFNEQFF; CDR3nt: TGTGCCAGCAGTACCCGGTGGCAGTTCAATGAGCAGTTCTTC